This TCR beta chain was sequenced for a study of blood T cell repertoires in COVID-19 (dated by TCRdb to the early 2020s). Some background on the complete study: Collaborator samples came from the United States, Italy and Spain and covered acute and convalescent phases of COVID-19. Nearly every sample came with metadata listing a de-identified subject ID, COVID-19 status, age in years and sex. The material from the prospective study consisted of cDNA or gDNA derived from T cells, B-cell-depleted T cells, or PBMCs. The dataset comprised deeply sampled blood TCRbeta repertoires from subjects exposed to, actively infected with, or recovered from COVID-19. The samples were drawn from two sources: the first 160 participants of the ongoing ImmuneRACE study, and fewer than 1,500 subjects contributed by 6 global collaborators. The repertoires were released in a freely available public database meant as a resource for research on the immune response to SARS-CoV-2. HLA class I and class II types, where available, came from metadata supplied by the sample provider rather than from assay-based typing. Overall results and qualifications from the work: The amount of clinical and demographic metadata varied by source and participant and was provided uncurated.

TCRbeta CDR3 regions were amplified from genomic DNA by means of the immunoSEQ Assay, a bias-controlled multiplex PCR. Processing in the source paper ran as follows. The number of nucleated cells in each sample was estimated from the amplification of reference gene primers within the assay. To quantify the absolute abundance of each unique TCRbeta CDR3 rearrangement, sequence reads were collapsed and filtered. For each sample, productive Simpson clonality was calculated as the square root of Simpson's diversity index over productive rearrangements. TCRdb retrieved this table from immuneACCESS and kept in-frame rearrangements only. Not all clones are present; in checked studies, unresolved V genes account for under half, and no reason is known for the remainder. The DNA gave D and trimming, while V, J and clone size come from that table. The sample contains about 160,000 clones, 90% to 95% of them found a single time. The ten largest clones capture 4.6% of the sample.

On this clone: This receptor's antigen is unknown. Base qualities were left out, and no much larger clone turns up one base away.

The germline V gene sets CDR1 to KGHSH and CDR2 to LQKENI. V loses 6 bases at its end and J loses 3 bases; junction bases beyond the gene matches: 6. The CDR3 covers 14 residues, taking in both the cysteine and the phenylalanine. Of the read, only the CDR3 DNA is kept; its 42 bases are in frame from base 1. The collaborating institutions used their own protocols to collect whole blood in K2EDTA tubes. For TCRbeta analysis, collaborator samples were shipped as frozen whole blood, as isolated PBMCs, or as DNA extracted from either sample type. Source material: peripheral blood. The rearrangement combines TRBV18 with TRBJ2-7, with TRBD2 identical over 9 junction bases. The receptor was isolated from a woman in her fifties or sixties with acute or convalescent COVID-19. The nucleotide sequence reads TGTGCCAGCTCCCTGACTAGCGGATACTACGAGCAGTACTTC. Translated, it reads CASSLTSGYYEQYF.